These T cell receptor beta chains were read from a single sample in a study of cytomegalovirus exposure and HLA in healthy donors. Produced via immunoSEQ multiplex PCR; TCRdb's table is partial and in-frame only. The sample carries some 83,000 clones, less than 95% recorded once. Material: PBMCs. These receptors were taken from a woman aged 18-29 years in good health and CMV-seropositive. The CDR3 runs from the conserved cysteine through the conserved F or W. The D gene is left open where the match is weak. Clone size is stated in some rows and not others, as once, few, many or a class when expanded.

v_gene: TRBV18; abundance: .; j_gene: TRBJ1-2; d_gene: .; CDR3aa: CASSPRPAPYGYTF; CDR3nt: TGTGCCAGCTCACCACGGCCAGCGCCCTATGGCTACACCTTC
v_gene: TRBV28; abundance: once; j_gene: TRBJ2-5; d_gene: .; CDR3aa: CASSSQDSQETQYF; CDR3nt: TGTGCCAGCAGTTCTCAAGACAGCCAAGAGACCCAGTACTTC
v_gene: TRBV4-2; abundance: .; j_gene: TRBJ1-6; d_gene: TRBD1; CDR3aa: CASSQGPRDRVTSPLHF; CDR3nt: TGTGCCAGCAGCCAAGGGCCTCGGGACAGGGTAACTTCACCCCTCCACTTT
v_gene: TRBV9; abundance: .; j_gene: TRBJ2-2; d_gene: .; CDR3aa: CASSPRRVGTGELFF; CDR3nt: TGTGCCAGCAGCCCCCGGCGGGTCGGAACCGGGGAGCTGTTTTTT
v_gene: TRBV7-7; abundance: .; j_gene: TRBJ2-1; d_gene: .; CDR3aa: CASSLSSYNEQFF; CDR3nt: TGTGCCAGCAGCTTATCTAGCTACAATGAGCAGTTCTTC
v_gene: TRBV28; abundance: once; j_gene: TRBJ2-5; d_gene: .; CDR3aa: CASSQPQGRIETQYF; CDR3nt: TGTGCCAGCAGTCAACCACAGGGACGGATAGAGACCCAGTACTTC
v_gene: TRBV25-1; abundance: .; j_gene: TRBJ2-5; d_gene: TRBD1; CDR3aa: CASKGQGRETQYF; CDR3nt: TGTGCTAGCAAGGGACAGGGTAGGGAGACCCAGTACTTC
v_gene: TRBV18; abundance: .; j_gene: TRBJ1-4; d_gene: .; CDR3aa: CASSPSRVGEKLFF; CDR3nt: TGTGCCAGCTCACCAAGCAGGGTAGGCGAAAAACTGTTTTTT
v_gene: TRBV6-1; abundance: .; j_gene: TRBJ2-5; d_gene: .; CDR3aa: CASSLTGPETQYF; CDR3nt: TGTGCCAGCAGCCTGACAGGCCCAGAGACCCAGTACTTC
v_gene: TRBV10-1; abundance: .; j_gene: TRBJ1-5; d_gene: .; CDR3aa: CASGQTNQPQHF; CDR3nt: TGCGCCAGCGGACAGACGAATCAGCCCCAGCATTTT
v_gene: TRBV6-1; abundance: once; j_gene: TRBJ2-3; d_gene: TRBD2; CDR3aa: CASSAGRVDTQYF; CDR3nt: TGTGCCAGCAGTGCCGGGAGGGTCGATACGCAGTATTTT
v_gene: TRBV28; abundance: .; j_gene: TRBJ2-5; d_gene: .; CDR3aa: CASSLSTRAQYF; CDR3nt: TGTGCCAGCAGTTTAAGTACGCGGGCCCAGTACTTC
v_gene: TRBV7-2; abundance: once; j_gene: TRBJ2-2; d_gene: .; CDR3aa: CASSFRQNTGELFF; CDR3nt: TGTGCCAGCAGCTTCCGACAGAACACCGGGGAGCTGTTTTTT
v_gene: TRBV29-1; abundance: .; j_gene: TRBJ2-3; d_gene: .; CDR3aa: CSVVGTDTQYF; CDR3nt: TGCAGCGTCGTTGGCACAGATACGCAGTATTTT
v_gene: TRBV9; abundance: once; j_gene: TRBJ1-6; d_gene: TRBD1; CDR3aa: CASSPVRGPSPLHF; CDR3nt: TGTGCCAGCAGCCCCGTCAGGGGGCCTTCACCCCTCCACTTT
v_gene: TRBV7-9; abundance: .; j_gene: TRBJ1-2; d_gene: TRBD1; CDR3aa: CASSSDRGLFFGYTF; CDR3nt: TGTGCCAGCAGCTCGGACAGGGGGCTATTTTTTGGCTACACCTTC
v_gene: TRBV10-3; abundance: .; j_gene: TRBJ2-1; d_gene: TRBD2; CDR3aa: CAISDLAGVDNEQFF; CDR3nt: TGTGCCATCAGTGATTTAGCGGGAGTTGACAATGAGCAGTTCTTC
v_gene: TRBV2; abundance: .; j_gene: TRBJ2-1; d_gene: .; CDR3aa: CASSGRGAKNEQFF; CDR3nt: TGTGCCAGCAGTGGTCGGGGGGCGAAGAATGAGCAGTTCTTC
v_gene: TRBV5-1; abundance: .; j_gene: TRBJ1-2; d_gene: .; CDR3aa: CASSLSSGPGYGYTF; CDR3nt: TGCGCCAGCAGCTTGTCGTCAGGGCCAGGCTATGGCTACACCTTC
v_gene: TRBV6-5; abundance: few; j_gene: TRBJ2-7; d_gene: TRBD1; CDR3aa: CASSPRDRFYEQYF; CDR3nt: TGTGCCAGCAGCCCCCGGGACAGATTCTACGAGCAGTACTTC
v_gene: TRBV9; abundance: .; j_gene: TRBJ2-1; d_gene: .; CDR3aa: CASSPGQYNEQFF; CDR3nt: TGTGCCAGCAGCCCAGGACAGTACAATGAGCAGTTCTTC
v_gene: TRBV5-1; abundance: .; j_gene: TRBJ1-4; d_gene: .; CDR3aa: CASSQGRGEKLFF; CDR3nt: TGCGCCAGCAGCCAAGGACGGGGTGAAAAACTGTTTTTT
v_gene: TRBV2; abundance: .; j_gene: TRBJ2-2; d_gene: .; CDR3aa: CASRPPLYGTANTGELFF; CDR3nt: TGTGCCAGCAGACCCCCGTTGTATGGCACCGCGAACACCGGGGAGCTGTTTTTT
v_gene: TRBV6-5; abundance: .; j_gene: TRBJ1-1; d_gene: TRBD1; CDR3aa: CASRDDQGAVGEAFF; CDR3nt: TGTGCCAGCAGAGACGATCAGGGGGCGGTAGGTGAAGCTTTCTTT
v_gene: TRBV5-5; abundance: .; j_gene: TRBJ2-1; d_gene: .; CDR3aa: CASSLPGANEQFF; CDR3nt: TGTGCCAGCAGCTTGCCAGGGGCCAATGAGCAGTTCTTC
v_gene: TRBV29-1; abundance: .; j_gene: TRBJ2-7; d_gene: .; CDR3aa: CSVADTARYEQYF; CDR3nt: TGCAGCGTTGCTGACACTGCCCGGTACGAGCAGTACTTC
v_gene: TRBV2; abundance: .; j_gene: TRBJ1-4; d_gene: .; CDR3aa: CASRYQGVGEKLFF; CDR3nt: TGTGCCAGCAGGTATCAGGGCGTGGGTGAAAAACTGTTTTTT
v_gene: TRBV5-1; abundance: .; j_gene: TRBJ1-2; d_gene: TRBD1; CDR3aa: CASSWDRDYGYTF; CDR3nt: TGCGCCAGCAGCTGGGACAGAGACTATGGCTACACCTTC
v_gene: TRBV29-1; abundance: .; j_gene: TRBJ1-1; d_gene: TRBD1; CDR3aa: CSVDGGGNTEAFF; CDR3nt: TGCAGCGTTGATGGAGGGGGCAACACTGAAGCTTTCTTT
v_gene: TRBV28; abundance: .; j_gene: TRBJ2-2; d_gene: TRBD2; CDR3aa: CASSLWRLAEGNTGELFF; CDR3nt: TGTGCCAGCAGTTTATGGCGCCTAGCGGAGGGGAACACCGGGGAGCTGTTTTTT
v_gene: TRBV7-9; abundance: once; j_gene: TRBJ2-7; d_gene: .; CDR3aa: CASSAGIGEQYF; CDR3nt: TGTGCCAGCAGCGCAGGGATAGGGGAGCAGTACTTC
v_gene: TRBV7-8; abundance: .; j_gene: TRBJ2-7; d_gene: TRBD1; CDR3aa: CASSPRDRVTYEQYF; CDR3nt: TGTGCCAGCAGCCCCCGGGACAGGGTTACCTACGAGCAGTACTTC
v_gene: TRBV28; abundance: .; j_gene: TRBJ1-2; d_gene: .; CDR3aa: CASSLLVQRTGVRGYTF; CDR3nt: TGTGCCAGCAGTTTATTGGTTCAGCGTACAGGTGTCCGCGGCTACACCTTC
v_gene: TRBV28; abundance: once; j_gene: TRBJ2-2; d_gene: .; CDR3aa: CASTSPGGRVTGELFF; CDR3nt: TGTGCCAGCACCTCCCCGGGGGGCAGGGTTACTGGGGAGCTGTTTTTT
v_gene: TRBV28; abundance: .; j_gene: TRBJ2-7; d_gene: TRBD1; CDR3aa: CASSFVRGLFEQYF; CDR3nt: TGTGCCAGCAGTTTTGTCAGGGGGCTTTTCGAGCAGTACTTC
v_gene: TRBV9; abundance: .; j_gene: TRBJ2-7; d_gene: .; CDR3aa: CASSVAVGSSYEQYF; CDR3nt: TGTGCCAGCAGCGTAGCGGTCGGTAGCTCCTACGAGCAGTACTTC
v_gene: TRBV28; abundance: .; j_gene: TRBJ2-5; d_gene: .; CDR3aa: CASRLPGEGTQYF; CDR3nt: TGTGCCAGCAGATTACCGGGGGAAGGGACCCAGTACTTC
v_gene: TRBV19; abundance: .; j_gene: TRBJ2-2; d_gene: TRBD2; CDR3aa: CASRGRASGNTGELFF; CDR3nt: TGTGCCAGTAGGGGGAGGGCCTCTGGGAACACCGGGGAGCTGTTTTTT
v_gene: TRBV5-1; abundance: .; j_gene: TRBJ1-6; d_gene: TRBD1; CDR3aa: CASRAQGEGSPLHF; CDR3nt: TGCGCCAGCAGAGCTCAGGGGGAAGGATCACCCCTCCACTTT
v_gene: TRBV2; abundance: .; j_gene: TRBJ2-7; d_gene: TRBD1; CDR3aa: CASRGQGQYF; CDR3nt: TGTGCCAGCAGAGGACAGGGGCAGTACTTC
v_gene: TRBV7-2; abundance: .; j_gene: TRBJ2-3; d_gene: .; CDR3aa: CASSSRGGTLADTQYF; CDR3nt: TGTGCCAGCAGCTCCAGAGGAGGGACTCTCGCAGATACGCAGTATTTT
v_gene: TRBV28; abundance: once; j_gene: TRBJ2-7; d_gene: .; CDR3aa: CASSVWGVPSYEQYF; CDR3nt: TGTGCCAGCAGTGTGTGGGGCGTCCCTTCCTACGAGCAGTACTTC
v_gene: TRBV5-1; abundance: .; j_gene: TRBJ2-1; d_gene: TRBD2; CDR3aa: CASSLASGSSYNEQFF; CDR3nt: TGCGCCAGCAGCTTGGCTAGCGGGAGCTCCTACAATGAGCAGTTCTTC
v_gene: TRBV28; abundance: .; j_gene: TRBJ1-1; d_gene: .; CDR3aa: CASSQRRSQAFF; CDR3nt: TGTGCCAGCAGTCAAAGACGGAGCCAAGCTTTCTTT
v_gene: TRBV29-1; abundance: .; j_gene: TRBJ2-7; d_gene: TRBD2; CDR3aa: CSVEELAGEQYF; CDR3nt: TGCAGCGTTGAAGAACTAGCGGGCGAGCAGTACTTC